This TCR beta chain originates from a study of cytomegalovirus exposure and HLA in healthy donors. A word on this clone: No antigen is known for it.

Vbeta (60) and Jbeta (13) primers were used in the PCR. Using immunoSEQ multiplex PCR, the repertoire was profiled, and TCRdb retains in-frame clones only, with some absent. This sample has approximately 100,000 clones; around two thirds occur once, and the top ten carry around 4%. Study outcomes and limitations: Available immune exposure information was restricted to CMV serostatus only. Compared with the roughly 730-donor mean, an Asian-associated ancestry cluster reportedly had fewer N-insertions, according to a later analysis.

V dropped 1 base and J dropped 3 bases, with 7 bases sitting between them. The CDR3 is 14 residues long. Germline V CDR1 and CDR2: LNHDA, SQIVND (reference sequence). The source of this sequence is a young man in good health and CMV-seropositive. The chain recombines TRBV19 with TRBJ1-3; D gene uncertain. The specimen sequenced was PBMCs. DNA for the CDR3: TGTGCCAGTAGTATAGGAGGGAATGGAAACACCATATATTTT. Translation: CASSIGGNGNTIYF.